One and the same sample provided the 9 T cell receptor beta chains below, sequenced in a study of blood T cell repertoires in COVID-19 (dated by TCRdb to 2019 to 2021). Receptor libraries were prepared by the immunoSEQ multiplex PCR assay. In TCRdb, the immuneACCESS table is reduced to in-frame sequences with V and J assigned. These tables do not hold every clone; where another copy was compared, an unresolved V gene accounts for under half, and the others remain unexplained. Recorded for this sample are over 150,000 clones; 87% of them occurred a single time. The biggest ten clones account for around 7% of the sample. The sequenced sample was PBMCs or T cells enriched from blood (not recorded which). The origin of the receptors is a woman between 50 and 59 years old who had recovered from COVID-19.

The chain uses TRBV6-2 or TRBV6-3 and TRBJ1-1, with D perhaps matching TRBD1 (6 bases). CDR1 MNHEY and CDR2 SVGEGT come from the germline V gene. CDR3 length equals 13 residues. The germline V and J ends were trimmed by 5 bases and 4 bases, with 11 bases remaining between them. CDR3 sequence reads: CASSPRGFTEAFF. CDR3 nucleotides: TGTGCCAGCAGTCCCAGGGGATTCACTGAAGCTTTCTTT.

V and J are TRBV7-2 and TRBJ2-1, with D possibly TRBD1 on 7 matching bases. Deletions cut 6 bases from V and 2 bases from J, with 14 bases between. The CDR3 has 15 amino acids. The germline V gene encodes CDR1 SGHTA and CDR2 FQGNSA. CDR3 nucleotide sequence: TGTGCCAGCAGGAGGGGGCTAGCGCCCTACAATGAGCAGTTCTTC. Amino acids: CASRRGLAPYNEQFF.

This rearrangement joins TRBV19 to TRBJ2-1; no clear D gene. V was shortened by 0 bases and J by 9 bases, with 12 bases between the two germline ends. Germline CDR1 and CDR2: LNHDA and SQIVND (reference sequence). CDR3 size: 14 residues. The CDR3 DNA sequence: TGTGCCAGTAGTATAGATGGTAAGCAGCGTGAGCAGTTCTTC. Its protein product is CASSIDGKQREQFF.

The rearrangement joins TRBV19 to TRBJ2-7; 8 positions agree with TRBD2. Germline V CDR1 and CDR2: LNHDA, SQIVND (reference sequence). The CDR3 extends over 14 amino acids. V shed 9 bases, J shed 2 bases, and the junction held 9 bases outside the gene matches. The CDR3 DNA sequence: TGTGCCAGCCTGAGACCGGGACTAGCCTACGAGCAGTACTTC. It is translated as CASLRPGLAYEQYF.

V usage is TRBV2 and J usage is TRBJ1-1, with 10 bases aligning to TRBD1. The V gene's germline CDR1 is SNHLY and CDR2 FYNNEI. With 6 bases clipped from V and 10 bases from J, the junction kept 5 bases outside the gene matches. This CDR3 spans 12 amino acids. CDR3 sequence (DNA): TGTGCCAGCAGACCCGACAGGGGGCCAGCTTTCTTT. The encoded protein is CASRPDRGPAFF.

The J gene is TRBJ2-3, the V gene TRBV5-8; TRBD2 is a possible D gene (5 bases). The CDR3 spans 16 residues. Trimming removed 2 bases at V and 0 bases at J, with 13 bases between. CDR1 and CDR2 (germline): SGHTS, YDEGEE. CDR3 region: CASSLERAPSTDTQYF. CDR3 sequence (DNA): TGTGCCAGCAGCTTAGAGAGGGCCCCTAGCACAGATACGCAGTATTTT.

This clone was recorded only once. The rearrangement uses TRBV7-2 and TRBJ2-5; D is possibly TRBD2 (6 bases). Germline V gene data show CDR1 as SGHTA and CDR2 as FQGNSA. There are 15 residues in the CDR3. V was pared by 3 bases and J by 4 bases, with 15 bases between. DNA for the CDR3: TGTGCCAGCAGCTTCGCGGGGTATGATGGAGAGACCCAGTACTTC. As protein: CASSFAGYDGETQYF.

The V call is TRBV6-6, the J call TRBJ2-5; TRBD1 might be the D (6 bases). The germline V gene encodes CDR1 MNHNY and CDR2 SVGAGI (reference sequence). Trimming pared 6 bases from V and 5 bases from J, leaving 19 bases between. CDR3 size: 15 residues. In nucleotides, the CDR3 is TGTGCCAGCAGCCCCTTGGGGGCGTTCTCCGAGACCCAGTACTTC. This encodes CASSPLGAFSETQYF.

The rearrangement joins TRBV11-3 to TRBJ1-6; TRBD1 aligns across 7 bases. Looked up from germline, CDR1 is SGHNT and CDR2 is YENEEA. The V segment lost 0 bases and the J segment 10 bases; nucleotides outside the gene matches: 0. The CDR3 spans 13 residues. The CDR3 spells CASSLDRGSPLHF. In DNA form, the CDR3 reads TGTGCCAGCAGCTTAGACAGGGGGTCACCCCTCCACTTT.